The rows below give T cell receptor beta chains drawn from one sample of a study of blood T cell repertoires in COVID-19. Sequencing was performed with immunoSEQ multiplex PCR; in TCRdb, only in-frame clones are kept and a portion is missing. Among approximately 110,000 clones, 81% were seen once, and the ten largest hold under 40%. The sequenced sample consisted of peripheral blood. These receptors all stem from a man older than 75 with acute or convalescent COVID-19. CDR3s include the opening cysteine and the closing phenylalanine or tryptophan. D genes are given only for firm matches. Clone size is not always given. Where it is, it says once, few, many or a class for expanded clones.

DNA: TGTGCCAGCAGCTTAGTAGCAGGGATGAACACCGGGGAGCTGTTTTTT
CDR3: CASSLVAGMNTGELFF
V: TRBV7-2
J: TRBJ2-2
D: .
size: .

DNA: TGTGCCAGCAGCTTGGGACTAATTCCTTCTGGGGCCAACGTCCTGACTTTC
CDR3: CASSLGLIPSGANVLTF
V: TRBV5-8
J: TRBJ2-6
D: .
size: .

DNA: TGTGCCAGCAGCTTGGGGGACTTGCTCCAAGAGACCCAGTACTTC
CDR3: CASSLGDLLQETQYF
V: TRBV7-2
J: TRBJ2-5
D: .
size: few

DNA: TGTGCCAGCTCAGGGAGGACTAATGAAAAACTGTTTTTT
CDR3: CASSGRTNEKLFF
V: TRBV18
J: TRBJ1-4
D: .
size: .

DNA: TGTGCCAGCAGTGAAGCGCCCCTCGGACTAGCGGGAGGGCCGAACACCGGGGAGCTGTTTTTT
CDR3: CASSEAPLGLAGGPNTGELFF
V: TRBV6-1
J: TRBJ2-2
D: TRBD2
size: once

DNA: TGCAGCGCCCGGGAGCGGGCCCATGGCTACACCTTC
CDR3: CSARERAHGYTF
V: TRBV29-1
J: TRBJ1-2
D: .
size: .

DNA: TGTGCCAGCAGCAAGAGGACAGGGACCTATGGCTACACCTTC
CDR3: CASSKRTGTYGYTF
V: TRBV13
J: TRBJ1-2
D: TRBD1
size: .

DNA: TGTGCCAGCACTCGTCGGGGGGCAGATACGCAGTATTTT
CDR3: CASTRRGADTQYF
V: TRBV6-5
J: TRBJ2-3
D: TRBD2
size: .

DNA: TGTGCCAGCAGCCAAGAAACCCAGGGTGACGAGCAGTACTTC
CDR3: CASSQETQGDEQYF
V: TRBV14
J: TRBJ2-7
D: .
size: .

DNA: TGCGCCAGCAGCTTGGCGGGACACGACAATGAGCAGTTCTTC
CDR3: CASSLAGHDNEQFF
V: TRBV5-1
J: TRBJ2-1
D: .
size: .

DNA: TGTGCCACCCGCACTAGCGGCACAGATACGCAGTATTTT
CDR3: CATRTSGTDTQYF
V: TRBV24-1
J: TRBJ2-3
D: TRBD2
size: .

DNA: TGCGCCAGCAGCTTGGGGACAGGGGTGTTCAATGAGCAGTTCTTC
CDR3: CASSLGTGVFNEQFF
V: TRBV5-1
J: TRBJ2-1
D: TRBD1
size: .

DNA: TGTGCCAGCAGTTCCGACAGGGGGCTCCAAGAGACCCAGTACTTC
CDR3: CASSSDRGLQETQYF
V: TRBV6-5
J: TRBJ2-5
D: TRBD1
size: .

DNA: TGTGCCAGCAGCTTAGGCAGGGGTAGTTACGAGCAGTACTTC
CDR3: CASSLGRGSYEQYF
V: TRBV7-9
J: TRBJ2-7
D: .
size: .

DNA: TGTGCCAGCAGTGAAGGGGCGGGGCCCTACAATGAGCAGTTCTTC
CDR3: CASSEGAGPYNEQFF
V: TRBV2
J: TRBJ2-1
D: .
size: few

DNA: TGTGCCAGCAGCTCCCGCGGGTCTCCTAAGAAGAATGAGCAGTTCTTC
CDR3: CASSSRGSPKKNEQFF
V: TRBV7-6
J: TRBJ2-1
D: .
size: once

DNA: TGCGCCAGCAGCCAAGATATTAGCTCAAGCTCCTACAATGAGCAGTTCTTC
CDR3: CASSQDISSSSYNEQFF
V: TRBV4-3
J: TRBJ2-1
D: .
size: .

DNA: TGTGCCAGTAGTCCCACAGTGAGAACTGAAGCTTTCTTT
CDR3: CASSPTVRTEAFF
V: TRBV19
J: TRBJ1-1
D: .
size: .

DNA: TGTGCCAGCGGGGACAGTTACACTGAAGCTTTCTTT
CDR3: CASGDSYTEAFF
V: TRBV2
J: TRBJ1-1
D: TRBD1
size: few

DNA: TGTGCCAGCTCAGACCAAGGGAGCGGAAATCTTAGAGATACGCAGTATTTT
CDR3: CASSDQGSGNLRDTQYF
V: TRBV18
J: TRBJ2-3
D: .
size: .

DNA: TGTGCCACCAGCAGAGATGGTGCATGGGAGCTCTCACCCCTCCACTTT
CDR3: CATSRDGAWELSPLHF
V: TRBV15
J: TRBJ1-6
D: .
size: few

DNA: TGTGCCAGCAGCCCCTACAGGGGCTACACTGAAGCTTTCTTT
CDR3: CASSPYRGYTEAFF
V: TRBV14
J: TRBJ1-1
D: TRBD1
size: .

DNA: TGCGCCAGCAGCTACGGGACAGGGTCCTACGAGCAGTACTTC
CDR3: CASSYGTGSYEQYF
V: TRBV5-1
J: TRBJ2-7
D: TRBD1
size: .

DNA: TGTGCCAGCTCACCATCACAGGGGGGTTATGGCTACACCTTC
CDR3: CASSPSQGGYGYTF
V: TRBV18
J: TRBJ1-2
D: TRBD1
size: .

DNA: TGTGCCAGTAGTATCGCGGACAGGGGTATTGGACAGCCCCAGCATTTT
CDR3: CASSIADRGIGQPQHF
V: TRBV19
J: TRBJ1-5
D: TRBD1
size: .

DNA: TGTGCCAGTAGTATGGGGGGGCCGTACAATGAGCAGTTCTTC
CDR3: CASSMGGPYNEQFF
V: TRBV19
J: TRBJ2-1
D: .
size: .

DNA: TGTGCCAGCAGCTTAGTCCCAACAGGGACCTCTGGAAACACCATATATTTT
CDR3: CASSLVPTGTSGNTIYF
V: TRBV7-6
J: TRBJ1-3
D: .
size: once

DNA: TGTGCCATCATGCAGGGGGCGACGGACGAGCAGTACTTC
CDR3: CAIMQGATDEQYF
V: TRBV10-3
J: TRBJ2-7
D: TRBD1
size: .

DNA: TGTGCCTGGAGTGTTGGAGGGGATCAGCCCCAGCATTTT
CDR3: CAWSVGGDQPQHF
V: TRBV30
J: TRBJ1-5
D: .
size: .

DNA: TGTGCCACCAGTGATTTTTCGGACACTGAAGCTTTCTTT
CDR3: CATSDFSDTEAFF
V: TRBV24-1
J: TRBJ1-1
D: .
size: .

DNA: TGTGCCAGCAGCTTACAGGAATTTACTGAAGCTTTCTTT
CDR3: CASSLQEFTEAFF
V: TRBV7-9
J: TRBJ1-1
D: .
size: once

DNA: TGTGCCAGCAGTTACTCGGGGCGGGAGGGCTCCTACGAGCAGTACTTC
CDR3: CASSYSGREGSYEQYF
V: TRBV6-2/TRBV6-3
J: TRBJ2-7
D: TRBD2
size: .

DNA: TGTGCCAGCAGTTTTAGGGGCCTCTTCAACTATGGCTACACCTTC
CDR3: CASSFRGLFNYGYTF
V: TRBV6-2/TRBV6-3
J: TRBJ1-2
D: .
size: .

DNA: TGCGCCAGCAGAGAGAGCGGGAGAGGATCCTACGAGCAGTACTTC
CDR3: CASRESGRGSYEQYF
V: TRBV10-2
J: TRBJ2-7
D: TRBD2
size: .

DNA: TGCGCCAGCAGCACCGGGACAGGGATCTATGGCTACACCTTC
CDR3: CASSTGTGIYGYTF
V: TRBV5-1
J: TRBJ1-2
D: TRBD1
size: .

DNA: TGCGCCAGCAGCTTGACAGGGAATAGCAATCAGCCCCAGCATTTT
CDR3: CASSLTGNSNQPQHF
V: TRBV5-1
J: TRBJ1-5
D: .
size: .

DNA: TGCGCCAGCAGCGAGGGACTAGCGGGAGTAGATGAGCAGTTCTTC
CDR3: CASSEGLAGVDEQFF
V: TRBV5-1
J: TRBJ2-1
D: TRBD2
size: .

DNA: TGCGCCAGCAGCGGGCGGACAGGGGGATTCAATCAGCCCCAGCATTTT
CDR3: CASSGRTGGFNQPQHF
V: TRBV4-1
J: TRBJ1-5
D: TRBD1
size: .

DNA: TGTGCCAGCTCAAACTTTATTACAGATACGCAGTATTTT
CDR3: CASSNFITDTQYF
V: TRBV18
J: TRBJ2-3
D: .
size: .

DNA: TGTGCCAGCAGCACTGCTAGCGGGAGGGGCAGCTCCTACGAGCAGTACTTC
CDR3: CASSTASGRGSSYEQYF
V: TRBV7-9
J: TRBJ2-7
D: TRBD2
size: few

DNA: TGTGCCAGCTCACCACTACCGGGACAGGGAAATTCACCCCTCCACTTT
CDR3: CASSPLPGQGNSPLHF
V: TRBV18
J: TRBJ1-6
D: TRBD1
size: .

DNA: TGTGCCAGCAGTTACCCGGCAGGGGGCAGTGAAAAACTGTTTTTT
CDR3: CASSYPAGGSEKLFF
V: TRBV6-5
J: TRBJ1-4
D: TRBD1
size: .

DNA: TGTGCCAGCAGCGCGTTGCTCGGAGTCGGCTACAATGAGCAGTTCTTC
CDR3: CASSALLGVGYNEQFF
V: TRBV9
J: TRBJ2-1
D: .
size: few

DNA: TGTGCCACCAGTGATTTGCAGGGAGGGGGAAGCACAGATACGCAGTATTTT
CDR3: CATSDLQGGGSTDTQYF
V: TRBV24-1
J: TRBJ2-3
D: .
size: .

DNA: TGTGCCAGCAGCCAAAATCTAGCGGGGATCACAGATACGCAGTATTTT
CDR3: CASSQNLAGITDTQYF
V: TRBV4-2
J: TRBJ2-3
D: TRBD2
size: .

DNA: TGCGCCAGCAGCCCCGGACAGGGTTCCCCCGAAGCTTTCTTT
CDR3: CASSPGQGSPEAFF
V: TRBV4-3
J: TRBJ1-1
D: TRBD1
size: .

DNA: TGTGCCAGCTCACCAGTGGACAGGGGTGACTATGGCTACACCTTC
CDR3: CASSPVDRGDYGYTF
V: TRBV18
J: TRBJ1-2
D: TRBD1
size: .

DNA: TGCGCCAGCAGCCCGGACAGGGCGAACACTGAAGCTTTCTTT
CDR3: CASSPDRANTEAFF
V: TRBV5-1
J: TRBJ1-1
D: TRBD1
size: .

DNA: TGTGCCAGCAGCTTCCGACAGGTGATAGGTAGCAATCAGCCCCAGCATTTT
CDR3: CASSFRQVIGSNQPQHF
V: TRBV5-6
J: TRBJ1-5
D: .
size: .

DNA: TGTGCCAGCAGCCCGGGGGGGACAGCCTACAATGAGCAGTTCTTC
CDR3: CASSPGGTAYNEQFF
V: TRBV11-3
J: TRBJ2-1
D: .
size: .

DNA: TGTGCCAGTAGTACGCCTAGCGGGAGAGGGTACGAGCAGTACTTC
CDR3: CASSTPSGRGYEQYF
V: TRBV19
J: TRBJ2-7
D: TRBD2
size: .

DNA: TGTGCCAGCTCACCACCAGGACAGCGCACAGATACGCAGTATTTT
CDR3: CASSPPGQRTDTQYF
V: TRBV18
J: TRBJ2-3
D: .
size: .

DNA: TGTGCCAGCATCGAAAGCGGTAGCTCCTACAATGAGCAGTTCTTC
CDR3: CASIESGSSYNEQFF
V: TRBV28
J: TRBJ2-1
D: .
size: .

DNA: TGCAGCTCTCGACAGGGGGCCAAAAACATTCAGTACTTC
CDR3: CSSRQGAKNIQYF
V: TRBV29-1
J: TRBJ2-4
D: TRBD1
size: .

DNA: TGTGCCAGCAGCCCTAACTGGGCAGGGGGTCCCGCCTACGAGCAGTACTTC
CDR3: CASSPNWAGGPAYEQYF
V: TRBV3-1/TRBV3-2
J: TRBJ2-7
D: TRBD1
size: once